The clone carrying this T cell receptor (beta chain) occurred many times. This sample was taken from a study of molecular identifiers for immune sequencing clone quantification. TCRdb passed the PCR reads through MiXCR, listing each CDR3 protein once. The sample has about 89,000 distinct CDR3 sequences, around 19% seen once; the top ten hold around 0.8%. Germline V gives CDR1 SGHRS, CDR2 YFSETQ. This CDR3 is 14 amino acids long. Trimming cost V 0 bases and J 8 bases, with 11 bases left between them. The sequenced sample consisted of naive CD8+ T cells from blood, with Jurkat cell RNA spiked in. Stated subset: FACS-sorted CD8+CD4-CCR7+CD45RA+ naive T cells. The clonotype originates from a human donor in good health. Some libraries in this study had Jurkat cell RNA spiked in. This chain uses TRBV5-1 with TRBJ1-4; no clear D. The CDR3 sequence: CASSLGRDGEKLFF. In DNA, the CDR3 is TGCGCCAGCAGCTTGGGGAGGGATGGAGAAAAACTGTTTTTT.